Below, 24 T cell receptor beta chains from the same sample are listed, as sequenced in a study of cytotoxic CD8 clonotypes in ibrutinib-treated CLL. Sequencing was performed with immunoSEQ multiplex PCR; in TCRdb, only in-frame clones are kept and a portion is missing. Among around 150,000 clones listed, 70% to 90% were seen once. This specimen consisted of PBMCs, obtained at disease progression, from a patient treated with ibrutinib. Receptors were obtained from a human donor with chronic lymphocytic leukemia.

The V and J genes are TRBV5-1 and TRBJ2-1; 10 bases align to TRBD1. J lost 6 bases, V lost 3 bases, and 9 bases had no gene match. The CDR3 consists of 16 residues. Germline lookup yields CDR1 SGHRS and CDR2 YFSETQ. The CDR3 sequence is CASSSPGQGTTNEQFF. CDR3 bases: TGCGCCAGCAGCTCCCCGGGACAGGGGACAACCAATGAGCAGTTCTTC. Using reference TRBV5-1 and TRBJ2-1 for the parts outside the CDR3, the full variable domain is KAGVTQTPRYLIKTRGQQVTLSCSPISGHRSVSWYQQTPGQGLQFLFEYFSETQRNKGNFPGRFSGRQFSNSRSEMNVSTLELGDSALYLCASSSPGQGTTNEQFFGPGTRLTVL.

The chain recombines TRBV5-1 with TRBJ2-5; D is possibly TRBD2 (6 bases). V lost 0 bases and J 3 bases, leaving 15 bases between the germline ends. This CDR3 region has 16 residues. Per germline, CDR1 SGHRS and CDR2 YFSETQ. The CDR3 here is CASSLGGSGTEETQYF. DNA for the CDR3: TGCGCCAGCAGCTTGGGGGGTAGCGGAACGGAAGAGACCCAGTACTTC.

V is TRBV19 and J is TRBJ2-1; D unclear. Germline-derived CDR1 and CDR2 are LNHDA and SQIVND (reference sequence). There are 14 residues in the CDR3. Between the trimmed V and J ends, which lost 1 base and 3 bases, there was a span of 7 bases. The CDR3 here is CASSIVGSYNEQFF. The DNA for the CDR3 is TGTGCCAGTAGTATAGTGGGCAGCTACAATGAGCAGTTCTTC. Full variable domain (missing parts from reference TRBV19 and TRBJ2-1): DGGITQSPKYLFRKEGQNVTLSCEQNLNHDAMYWYRQDPGQGLRLIYYSQIVNDFQKGDIAEGYSVSREKKESFPLTVTSAQKNPTAFYLCASSIVGSYNEQFFGPGTRLTVL.

The chain is built from TRBV29-1 and TRBJ1-3; D call uncertain. The CDR3 contains 12 residues. Trimming took off 5 bases at V and 6 bases at J, with 11 bases between the two ends. Per the germline V gene, CDR1 is SQVTM and CDR2 is ANQGSEA. The CDR3 loop is CSVRDRTNTIYF. The CDR3 DNA follows: TGCAGCGTTCGAGACCGGACAAACACCATATATTTT.

V gene TRBV9 combines with J gene TRBJ2-3; maybe TRBD2 (6 bases). There are 16 residues in the CDR3. Germline V CDR1 and CDR2: SGDLS, YYNGEE. Trimming pared 3 bases from V and 2 bases from J, leaving 16 bases between. The CDR3: CASSAGPGGNTDTQYF. In DNA, the CDR3 is TGTGCCAGCAGCGCGGGGCCTGGCGGGAACACAGATACGCAGTATTTT.

This chain joins TRBV28 and TRBJ1-3, with TRBD1 matching 9 bases. V shed 2 bases, J shed 3 bases, and the junction held 2 bases outside the gene matches. CDR1 and CDR2 (germline): MDHEN, SYDVKM. This CDR3 spans 15 amino acids. The CDR3 sequence: CASSLGTGFGNTIYF. As DNA, the CDR3 is TGTGCCAGCAGTTTAGGGACAGGGTTTGGAAACACCATATATTTT.

To note about this clone: The sample holds other DNA sequences that translate to the same CDR3. This chain joins TRBV20-1 and TRBJ2-1; D not resolved. CDR1 DFQATT and CDR2 SNEGSKA come from the germline V gene (reference sequence). The V and J ends lost 5 bases and 4 bases respectively, with 3 bases between them. This CDR3 region has 10 residues. Here the CDR3 DNA reads TGCAGTGCTGCATACAATGAGCAGTTCTTC. This gives the protein CSAAYNEQFF.

This chain links TRBV21-1 with TRBJ2-7; the table names TRBD1, a call not compared with the DNA. TRBV21-1 is deemed a pseudogene. The CDR3 has 15 residues. In DNA form, the CDR3 reads TGTGCCAGCAGCACCACAGGGGTTTGCACCTACGAGCAGTACTTC. It translates to CASSTTGVCTYEQYF.

The chain carries TRBV7-3 and TRBJ1-2, with TRBD1 identical over 9 bases. V lost 5 bases to trimming and J lost 4 bases; unmatched junction nucleotides: 11. From germline, CDR1 is SGHTA and CDR2 FQGTGA. CDR3 length: 16 amino acids. CDR3: CASSPISGQGLYGYTF. DNA of the CDR3: TGTGCCAGCAGCCCAATATCGGGACAGGGACTCTATGGCTACACCTTC.

This clone was seen only once. CDR3 nucleotides: TGCGCCAGCAGCCAAGATCTAGTGGCAGTACCTGGAAACACCATATATTTT. It is translated as CASSQDLVAVPGNTIYF. V gene TRBV4-3 combines with J gene TRBJ1-3; D is ambiguous. The CDR3 sequence is 17 residues long. The V end was cut by 0 bases, the J end by 2 bases, with 14 bases between. Germline-derived CDR1 and CDR2 are LGHNA and YSLEER.

This sequence joins TRBV6-1 and TRBJ2-7; D tentatively reads TRBD1 or TRBD2 (6 bases each). CDR3 length: 18 residues. Trimming cost V 0 bases and J 5 bases, with 23 bases left between them. Germline assignment: CDR1 MNHNS and CDR2 SASEGT. CDR3 region: CASSEANVFRGLTHEQYF. The CDR3 bases are TGTGCCAGCAGTGAAGCGAATGTGTTCCGGGGGCTCACCCACGAGCAGTACTTC.

This chain links TRBV5-1 with TRBJ1-2; no clear D. Trimming removed 0 bases from V and 1 base from J, with 7 bases in between. CDR1 is SGHRS, CDR2 YFSETQ, per germline. This CDR3 region has 14 residues. Written as DNA, the CDR3 is TGCGCCAGCAGCTTGGACAGTATTAACTATGGCTACACCTTC. It encodes CASSLDSINYGYTF.

The chain has TRBV6-6 and TRBJ1-2, with D unresolved. Germline loops: CDR1 MNHNY, CDR2 SVGAGI (reference sequence). The CDR3 is 13 amino acids. Trimming removed 8 bases from V and 1 base from J, with 11 bases in between. CDR3: CASQAAFNYGYTF. CDR3 DNA: TGTGCCAGCCAGGCAGCTTTTAACTATGGCTACACCTTC.

This sequence joins TRBV30 and TRBJ1-2; 7 bases agree with TRBD1. The V and J ends lost 0 bases and 3 bases, in that order; junction bases with no gene match: 16. Germline V gives CDR1 GTSNPN, CDR2 SVGIG (reference sequence). The CDR3 runs 18 residues. As DNA, the CDR3 is TGTGCCTGGAGTGTACAGCAGGGGGGATGGTCTGGTGACTATGGCTACACCTTC. Residues: CAWSVQQGGWSGDYGYTF. The entire variable domain, with the rest obtained from reference TRBV30 and TRBJ1-2, is as follows: SQTIHQWPATLVQPVGSPLSLECTVEGTSNPNLYWYRQAAGRGLQLLFYSVGIGQISSEVPQNLSASRPQDRQFILSSKKLLLSDSGFYLCAWSVQQGGWSGDYGYTFGSGTRLTVV.

The table lists this clone with a count of one. J is TRBJ2-7 and V is TRBV6-5; a weak D match, TRBD2 (6 bases). Germline lookup yields CDR1 MNHEY and CDR2 SVGAGI. The CDR3 sequence is 16 residues long. V was pared by 0 bases and J by 6 bases, with 18 bases between. The CDR3 nucleotides read TGTGCCAGCAGTTACTCTCGGCCGGGAGAATCAGGCGAGCAGTACTTC. It is translated as CASSYSRPGESGEQYF.

This chain links TRBV6-5 with TRBJ1-5; 9 nucleotides line up with TRBD1. Germline CDR1 reads MNHEY; CDR2 reads SVGAGI. CDR3 length equals 14 residues. The J segment lost 5 bases and the V segment lost 8 bases, leaving 7 bases of the junction unmatched. The CDR3 is CASGAGQGYQPQHF. DNA of the CDR3: TGTGCCAGCGGGGCGGGACAGGGATATCAGCCCCAGCATTTT.

A few counts support this clone. Other DNA sequences of this sample code for an identical CDR3. The V call is TRBV2, the J call TRBJ2-7; 7 nucleotides line up with TRBD2. Germline V lookup: CDR1 SNHLY, CDR2 FYNNEI. The V and J ends lost 2 bases and 0 bases, in that order; junction bases with no gene match: 1. The CDR3 contains 14 residues. CDR3 nucleotides: TGTGCCAGCAGTGAAACTAGCGCCTCCTACGAGCAGTACTTC. It translates to CASSETSASYEQYF.

This clone was detected ten times or more. J is TRBJ2-1 and V is TRBV6-1, with 7 bases that match TRBD1. Germline assignment: CDR1 MNHNS and CDR2 SASEGT. The ends lost 11 bases at V and 6 bases at J; junction bases unmatched: 7. The CDR3 covers 12 residues. Here the CDR3 reads CAAQGNTNEQFF. The CDR3 DNA reads as TGTGCCGCACAGGGGAACACCAATGAGCAGTTCTTC.

V usage is TRBV7-6 and J usage is TRBJ2-3; weak D call: TRBD2 (7 bases). Germline CDR1 SGHVS, CDR2 FNYEAQ. CDR3 length: 15 amino acids. V lost 5 bases to trimming and J lost 4 bases, with 16 bases between them. The CDR3 bases are TGTGCCAGCAGCCCAATTGGGGGGGCAGCAGATACGCAGTATTTT. Translating gives CASSPIGGAADTQYF.

The chain is built from TRBV7-2 and TRBJ2-4; TRBD2 matches at 9 bases. Germline-derived CDR1 and CDR2 are SGHTA and FQGNSA. CDR3 length: 19 amino acids. After removal of 4 bases from V and 1 base from J, the junction contained 14 bases not matched to a gene. Here the CDR3 DNA reads TGTGCCAGCAGCTCACTGGTGGCGGGAGGGCCGGGGGCCAAAAACATTCAGTACTTC. Its translation is CASSSLVAGGPGAKNIQYF.

V and J are TRBV5-1 and TRBJ2-1; possibly TRBD1 for D (6 bases). Germline assignment: CDR1 SGHRS and CDR2 YFSETQ. The germline V and J ends were trimmed by 0 bases and 2 bases, with 9 bases remaining between them. CDR3 length equals 15 residues. The DNA for the CDR3 is TGCGCCAGCAGCTTGGCCCAGGGGCCCTACAATGAGCAGTTCTTC. It encodes CASSLAQGPYNEQFF.

The CDR3 nucleotides read TGTGCCAGCAGCTTAGGGGGACGAGCTTTCTTT. It is translated as CASSLGGRAFF. V usage is TRBV11-3 and J usage is TRBJ1-1, with D possibly TRBD1 on 5 matching bases. Germline CDR1 is SGHNT and CDR2 is YENEEA. V lost 1 base to trimming and J lost 10 bases, with 7 bases between them. The CDR3 sequence is 11 residues long. Full variable domain (outside the CDR3, taken from reference TRBV11-3 and TRBJ1-1): EAGVVQSPRYKIIEKKQPVAFWCNPISGHNTLYWYLQNLGQGPELLIRYENEEAVDDSQLPKDRFSAERLKGVDSTLKIQPAELGDSAVYLCASSLGGRAFFGQGTRLTVV.

The J gene is TRBJ2-7, the V gene TRBV6-5; 9 bases match TRBD2. The V gene end was trimmed by 4 bases and the J gene end by 3 bases; junction bases not matched to a gene: 10. The germline CDR1 and CDR2 sequences are MNHEY and SVGAGI. The CDR3 has 16 residues. The CDR3, as DNA: TGTGCCAGCAGTTCCATAGGGACTAGCAGTTACTACGAGCAGTACTTC. It yields the protein CASSSIGTSSYYEQYF.

The V and J genes are TRBV10-3 and TRBJ2-5; either TRBD1 or TRBD2 may supply D (5 bases each). CDR3 length: 14 amino acids. Trimming took 10 bases from V and 5 from J, leaving 20 bases between them. Germline-derived CDR1 and CDR2 are ENHRY and SYGVKD. The CDR3 loop is CATLHGTEKETQYF. The CDR3 nucleotides read TGTGCCACCCTCCACGGGACCGAGAAGGAGACCCAGTACTTC.